These 30 T cell receptor beta chains share one sample of origin, sequenced in a study of blood T cell repertoires in COVID-19. Libraries were prepared by immunoSEQ multiplex PCR; TCRdb keeps only in-frame clonotypes and omits some of them. The profile shows approximately 390,000 clones, 90% of them singletons. Sequencing was performed on peripheral blood. Source of these receptors: a man younger than 35 with active or convalescent COVID-19.

The rearrangement uses TRBV6-5 and TRBJ2-1, with D possibly TRBD2 on 6 matching bases. The CDR3 is 15 amino acids. V was clipped by 6 bases and J by 5 bases, with 17 bases between them. CDR1 is MNHEY, CDR2 SVGAGI, per germline. CDR3 loop: CASRPQGGGNNEQFF. The CDR3 DNA is TGTGCCAGCAGACCCCAGGGAGGCGGCAACAATGAGCAGTTCTTC.

With respect to this clone: Other DNA variants within this sample encode the same CDR3. The gene calls are TRBV27 and TRBJ1-5; possibly TRBD1 for D (5 bases). The length of the CDR3 is 14 residues. Germline CDR1 MNHEY, CDR2 SMNVEV (reference sequence). V was pared by 6 bases and J by 2 bases, with 11 bases between. The DNA of the CDR3 is TGTGCCAGCAGCTTGGGACTCGGCAATCAGCCCCAGCATTTT. This sequence encodes CASSLGLGNQPQHF.

J is TRBJ2-3 and V is TRBV5-6; 8 bases are shared with TRBD1. V was clipped by 0 bases and J by 5 bases; unmatched bases: 5. The germline CDR1 and CDR2 sequences are SGHDT and YYEEEE. The CDR3 consists of 15 residues. CDR3 coding DNA: TGTGCCAGCAGCTTGGAGGTCAGGGGGCGAGATACGCAGTATTTT. Amino acids: CASSLEVRGRDTQYF. The full variable domain, rest sourced from reference TRBV5-6 and TRBJ2-3, is DAGVTQSPTHLIKTRGQQVTLRCSPKSGHDTVSWYQQALGQGPQFIFQYYEEEERQRGNFPDRFSGHQFPNYSSELNVNALLLGDSALYLCASSLEVRGRDTQYFGPGTRLTVL.

This clone has just a few counts. The V call is TRBV5-5, the J call TRBJ1-1, with D unclear. Germline CDR1 is SGHKS and CDR2 is YYEKEE (reference sequence). CDR3 size: 14 residues. Trimming took off 2 bases at V and 0 bases at J, with 8 bases between the two ends. The chain's CDR3 is CASSFWQMNTEAFF. CDR3 nucleotide sequence: TGTGCCAGCAGCTTTTGGCAGATGAACACTGAAGCTTTCTTT.

This chain joins TRBV4-3 and TRBJ1-1; D not certain. Germline values: CDR1 LGHNA, CDR2 YSLEER. V lost 0 bases to trimming and J lost 3 bases, with 8 bases between them. CDR3 length: 14 amino acids. Here the CDR3 reads CASSQEPTYTEAFF. The CDR3 nucleotides read TGCGCCAGCAGCCAAGAACCAACTTACACTGAAGCTTTCTTT.

The J gene is TRBJ1-3, the V gene TRBV7-2, with 9 bases lining up with TRBD1. Germline CDR1 SGHTA, CDR2 FQGNSA. After removal of 6 bases from V and 3 bases from J, the junction contained 3 bases not matched to a gene. This CDR3 contains 14 residues. The CDR3 DNA is TGTGCCAGCAGTCGGACAGGGGTTGGAAACACCATATATTTT. Protein sequence: CASSRTGVGNTIYF.

The genes are TRBV9 and TRBJ2-1; a weak D match, TRBD1 (5 bases). CDR1 and CDR2 from the germline V gene are SGDLS and YYNGEE. Trimming cost V 0 bases and J 7 bases, with 8 bases left between them. The CDR3 totals 13 residues. CDR3 sequence: CASSVGTQNEQFF. The CDR3 DNA reads as TGTGCCAGCAGCGTAGGGACACAGAATGAGCAGTTCTTC.

V and J are TRBV11-2 and TRBJ2-1, with 10 nucleotides matching TRBD1. The CDR3 length is 16 residues. Germline trimming cut 5 bases from V and 1 base from J; bases unmatched to any gene: 5. Germline V gives CDR1 SGHAT, CDR2 FQNNGV. CDR3 amino acids: CASSTRQGASYNEQFF. CDR3 nucleotide sequence: TGTGCCAGCAGCACTCGACAGGGGGCATCCTACAATGAGCAGTTCTTC.

This chain uses TRBV27 with TRBJ2-3; maybe TRBD1 (6 bases). V was pared by 4 bases and J by 3 bases, with 14 bases between. There are 15 residues in the CDR3. In germline, CDR1 is MNHEY, CDR2 SMNVEV (reference sequence). The CDR3 protein is CASSYLWGTTDTQYF. The CDR3 DNA sequence: TGTGCCAGCAGTTACCTTTGGGGGACAACAGATACGCAGTATTTT.

CDR3 amino acids: CASSRKGLGGVQGETQYF. CDR3 sequence (DNA): TGTGCCAGCAGCCGAAAGGGGCTGGGCGGCGTCCAAGGGGAGACCCAGTACTTC. The gene calls are TRBV6-6 and TRBJ2-5; a weak D match, TRBD1 (5 bases). V gave up 6 bases and J gave up 5 bases, with 28 bases separating them. CDR1 MNHNY and CDR2 SVGAGI come from the germline V gene (reference sequence). The CDR3 covers 18 residues.

This chain connects TRBV2 to TRBJ1-2; D may be TRBD1 (6 bases). Germline CDR1 SNHLY, CDR2 FYNNEI. V shed 4 bases and J shed 4 bases, with 25 bases lying between them. The CDR3 runs to 18 residues. The CDR3 nucleotides read TGTGCCAGCAGTGGGGTCATGGTCACAGGGAAAGCCCTCTATGGCTACACCTTC. Its protein product is CASSGVMVTGKALYGYTF.

The chain employs TRBV29-1 and TRBJ2-1, with D possibly matching TRBD2 (6 bases). The germline V and J ends were trimmed by 4 bases and 1 base, with 11 bases remaining between them. Germline CDR1 is SQVTM and CDR2 is ANQGSEA. CDR3 length equals 14 residues. The DNA of the CDR3 is TGCAGCGTTGTCCGCGGGAATTCCTACAATGAGCAGTTCTTC. Translation gives CSVVRGNSYNEQFF.

This clone was recorded once. The chain joins TRBV4-1 to TRBJ1-6; no clear D. V gave up 3 bases and J gave up 5 bases, with 14 bases separating them. Germline CDR1 MGHRA, CDR2 YSYEKL. The CDR3 contains 16 residues. The chain's CDR3 is CASSQEPGVNNSPLHF. Written as DNA, the CDR3 is TGCGCCAGCAGCCAGGAACCGGGAGTTAATAATTCACCCCTCCACTTT.

CDR3 residues: CASSGRQTKKLFF. DNA of the CDR3: TGTGCCAGCAGCGGCCGACAGACGAAAAAACTGTTTTTT. The rearrangement joins TRBV14 to TRBJ1-4; possible D gene TRBD1, 5 bases. The germline CDR1 and CDR2 sequences are SGHDN and FVKESK. The V end lost 5 bases, the J end lost 9 bases, and 13 bases lay between the germline ends. The CDR3 has 13 residues.

The V and J genes are TRBV4-3 and TRBJ2-2; 7 bases are a match to TRBD2. The J segment lost 6 bases and the V segment lost 2 bases, leaving 3 bases of the junction unmatched. The CDR3 covers 14 residues. Germline V CDR1 and CDR2: LGHNA, YSLEER. This chain's CDR3 is CASSQRLAPGELFF. CDR3 in DNA: TGCGCCAGCAGCCAAAGACTAGCTCCCGGGGAGCTGTTTTTT.

This chain connects TRBV3-1 (or the pseudogene TRBV3-2) to TRBJ2-1, with a possible D match to TRBD2 (5 bases). The ends were cut back, 3 bases at V and 9 bases at J, with 18 bases in the middle. Germline V lookup: CDR1 LGHDT, CDR2 YNNKEL (reference sequence). The CDR3 consists of 15 residues. CDR3 nucleotide sequence: TGTGCCAGCAGCCAGCCCTCCGGGCAAAGCGGTGAGCAGTTCTTC. Translated, it gives CASSQPSGQSGEQFF.

The chain couples TRBV2 to TRBJ1-2; TRBD1 agrees at 7 bases. The CDR3 sequence is 12 residues long. Germline assignment: CDR1 SNHLY and CDR2 FYNNEI. The V and J ends lost 8 bases and 2 bases, in that order; junction bases with no gene match: 2. Here the CDR3 reads CASDRVNYGYTF. CDR3 nucleotides: TGTGCCAGCGACAGGGTAAACTATGGCTACACCTTC.

This chain uses TRBV30 with TRBJ1-2; TRBD1 agrees at 7 bases. J lost 3 bases, V lost 2 bases, and 6 bases had no gene match. The CDR3 spans 14 residues. Germline CDR1 is GTSNPN and CDR2 is SVGIG (reference sequence). CDR3 region: CAWSRDRGYYGYTF. DNA for the CDR3: TGTGCCTGGAGTAGGGACAGAGGATACTATGGCTACACCTTC. Combining the CDR3 with reference TRBV30 and TRBJ1-2 gives the whole variable domain SQTIHQWPATLVQPVGSPLSLECTVEGTSNPNLYWYRQAAGRGLQLLFYSVGIGQISSEVPQNLSASRPQDRQFILSSKKLLLSDSGFYLCAWSRDRGYYGYTFGSGTRLTVV.

The V gene is TRBV5-5, the J gene TRBJ2-2; TRBD1 is a possible D gene (8 bases). Germline CDR1 is SGHKS and CDR2 is YYEKEE (reference sequence). V dropped 4 bases and J dropped 3 bases, with 16 bases sitting between them. This CDR3 contains 16 residues. The CDR3 DNA is TGTGCCAGCAGCCCTCGGACAGGGAGGGACACCGGGGAGCTGTTTTTT. Encoded protein: CASSPRTGRDTGELFF.

The chain is built from TRBV3-1 (or the pseudogene TRBV3-2) and TRBJ2-2, with D uncertain. With 2 bases removed from V and 0 bases from J, the gap between germline ends came to 13 bases. The germline V gene encodes CDR1 LGHDT and CDR2 YNNKEL (reference sequence). The CDR3 spans 17 residues. The CDR3 is CASSQKKPMTNTGELFF. The DNA of the CDR3 is TGTGCCAGCAGCCAAAAGAAGCCTATGACGAACACCGGGGAGCTGTTTTTT.

This clone appeared a single time. V and J are TRBV18 and TRBJ1-4; perhaps TRBD1 as D (5 bases). The V and J ends lost 3 bases and 5 bases respectively, with 10 bases between them. This CDR3 has 14 residues. Germline CDR1 is KGHSH and CDR2 is LQKENI. The CDR3: CASSPAGINEKLFF. The CDR3 region has the DNA TGTGCCAGCTCACCTGCAGGGATAAATGAAAAACTGTTTTTT.

V usage is TRBV7-8 and J usage is TRBJ2-7, with a possible D match to TRBD1 (5 bases). The CDR3 is 15 residues long. Deletions cut 1 base from V and 1 base from J, with 11 bases between. The germline gives CDR1 SGHVS, CDR2 FQNEAQ. This chain's CDR3 is CASSLDAKGSYEQYF. The CDR3 DNA reads as TGTGCCAGCAGCTTAGATGCGAAGGGGTCCTACGAGCAGTACTTC.

This clone came up a few times. V gene TRBV24-1 combines with J gene TRBJ2-7; 10 nucleotides line up with TRBD1. The CDR3 spans 15 residues. Losses at the gene ends were 4 bases for V and 2 bases for J; bases not matched to a gene: 4. CDR1 KGHDR and CDR2 SFDVKD come from the germline V gene. The chain's CDR3 is CATSDTGTGAYEQYF. In nucleotides, the CDR3 is TGTGCCACCAGTGACACCGGGACAGGGGCCTACGAGCAGTACTTC.

The chain is built from TRBV19 and TRBJ2-1, with D possibly being TRBD2 (6 bases). Germline V gene lookup returns CDR1 LNHDA and CDR2 SQIVND (reference sequence). CDR3 length: 15 amino acids. The V end was cut by 3 bases, the J end by 8 bases, with 17 bases between. CDR3 region: CASSIWGESSYEQFF. The CDR3, as DNA: TGTGCCAGTAGTATTTGGGGGGAAAGCAGTTATGAGCAGTTCTTC.

The CDR3 DNA reads TGTGCCAGTACCCCCTGGGACCACAGGGGAAGCAATCAGCCCCAGCATTTT. It is translated as CASTPWDHRGSNQPQHF. The chain is built from TRBV19 and TRBJ1-5; the match to TRBD1 covers 7 bases. CDR1 is LNHDA and CDR2 is SQIVND in the germline V gene (reference sequence). This CDR3 region has 17 residues. The trim removed 7 bases at V and 1 base at J, leaving 13 bases unmatched.

J is TRBJ1-5 and V is TRBV6-2 or TRBV6-3; no definite D call. CDR1 MNHEY and CDR2 SVGEGT come from the germline V gene. Deletions cut 6 bases from V and 4 bases from J, with 16 bases between. The CDR3 covers 15 residues. CDR3 region: CASSQRIGRNQPQHF. CDR3 nucleotides: TGTGCCAGCAGCCAAAGGATCGGGAGGAATCAGCCCCAGCATTTT.

The chain joins TRBV4-2 to TRBJ1-2; no clear D gene. The CDR3 sequence is 16 residues long. Germline V gives CDR1 LGHNA, CDR2 YNFKEQ. The V end lost 0 bases, the J end lost 2 bases, and 13 bases lay between the germline ends. The CDR3 DNA reads as TGTGCCAGCAGCCAAGAACATATAGGAGTGAACTATGGCTACACCTTC. It yields the protein CASSQEHIGVNYGYTF.

Only one count was recorded for this clone. This chain links TRBV19 with TRBJ1-2, with unresolved D. The CDR3 covers 15 residues. Germline V CDR1 and CDR2: LNHDA, SQIVND (reference sequence). Trimming shortened V by 1 base and J by 0 bases, and 9 bases separated the two germline ends. DNA for the CDR3: TGTGCCAGTAGTATAGCAACTGGTGCTAACTATGGCTACACCTTC. As protein: CASSIATGANYGYTF.

This clone was picked up a small number of times. The rearrangement joins TRBV5-1 to TRBJ1-1, with 9 bases that match TRBD1. CDR3 length: 14 amino acids. The V and J ends lost 4 bases and 4 bases, in that order; junction bases with no gene match: 5. Looked up from germline, CDR1 is SGHRS and CDR2 is YFSETQ. The CDR3: CASSGGQGGTEAFF. CDR3 DNA sequence: TGCGCCAGCAGCGGGGGACAGGGAGGCACTGAAGCTTTCTTT.

The chain couples TRBV28 to TRBJ2-1; the D gene is possibly TRBD1 (5 bases). Trimming pared 7 bases from V and 2 bases from J, leaving 9 bases between. Germline CDR1 reads MDHEN; CDR2 reads SYDVKM. This CDR3 is built from 13 residues. The CDR3 is CASIGAPYNEQFF. CDR3 DNA sequence: TGTGCCAGCATAGGGGCCCCCTACAATGAGCAGTTCTTC.